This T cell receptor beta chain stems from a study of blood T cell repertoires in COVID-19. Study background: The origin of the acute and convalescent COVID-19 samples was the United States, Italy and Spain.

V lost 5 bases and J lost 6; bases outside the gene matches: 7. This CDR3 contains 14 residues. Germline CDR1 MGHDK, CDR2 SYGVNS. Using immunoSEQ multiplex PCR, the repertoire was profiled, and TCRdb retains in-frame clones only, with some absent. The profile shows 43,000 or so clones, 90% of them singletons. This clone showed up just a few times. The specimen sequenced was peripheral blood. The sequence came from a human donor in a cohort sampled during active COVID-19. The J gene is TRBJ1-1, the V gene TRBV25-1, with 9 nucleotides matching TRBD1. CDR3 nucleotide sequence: TGTGCCAGCAGTAAAACAGGGGGCAAAGCTGAAGCTTTCTTT. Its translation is CASSKTGGKAEAFF.